The 27 T cell receptor beta chains listed next were all sequenced from one sample in a study of shared clonotypes between healthy human individuals. The assay was immunoSEQ multiplex PCR, and TCRdb's table has in-frame clones only and misses some. The sample gives 2 million to 2.5 million clones, approximately 93% of which show up once; around 0.4% is in the top ten. Sequencing was performed on naive CD4+ T cells from PBMCs. Described subset: CD45RA+ positively selected. Receptors were obtained from a man younger than 30 in good health. Some clones in this sample may be carry-over from other donors' samples.

As concerns this clone: Other DNA sequences from this sample encode an identical CDR3 as well. V gene TRBV7-2 combines with J gene TRBJ1-2; 9 bases map to TRBD1. This CDR3 contains 14 residues. The trim removed 5 bases at V and 4 bases at J, leaving 5 bases unmatched. The germline V gene encodes CDR1 SGHTA and CDR2 FQGNSA. This CDR3 is CASSLDRGLYGYTF. DNA for the CDR3: TGTGCCAGCAGCCTGGACAGGGGCCTCTATGGCTACACCTTC. Full variable domain (outside the CDR3, taken from reference TRBV7-2 and TRBJ1-2): GAGVSQSPSNKVTEKGKDVELRCDPISGHTALYWYRQSLGQGLEFLIYFQGNSAPDKSGLPSDRFSAERTGGSVSTLTIQRTQQEDSAVYLCASSLDRGLYGYTFGSGTRLTVV.

The CDR3 DNA is TGCGCCAGCAGCTTTTCAGGGTTTGACTATGGCTACACCTTC. It specifies CASSFSGFDYGYTF. The J gene is TRBJ1-2, the V gene TRBV5-1; D may be TRBD1 (5 bases). The germline V gene has CDR1 SGHRS and CDR2 YFSETQ. The CDR3 runs 14 residues. V lost 2 bases and J 3 bases, leaving 11 bases between the germline ends.

The rearrangement joins TRBV28 to TRBJ2-5; D is unclear. V was cut by 8 bases and J by 0 bases, with 7 bases left in between. The CDR3 consists of 12 residues. Germline V CDR1 and CDR2: MDHEN, SYDVKM. In DNA form, the CDR3 reads TGTGCCAGCCGTAACTACCAAGAGACCCAGTACTTC. It yields the protein CASRNYQETQYF.

The chain has TRBV6-6 and TRBJ1-2; the D gene is possibly TRBD1 (6 bases). Germline CDR1 is MNHNY and CDR2 is SVGAGI (reference sequence). This CDR3 region has 13 residues. V was trimmed by 5 bases and J by 3 bases, leaving 10 bases between them. CDR3 coding DNA: TGTGCCAGCAGTGCTGGACAGTACTATGGCTACACCTTC. It codes for CASSAGQYYGYTF.

The chain couples TRBV9 to TRBJ1-1; D gene uncertain. The V and J ends lost 4 bases and 0 bases respectively, with 13 bases between them. CDR1 is SGDLS and CDR2 is YYNGEE in the germline V gene. The CDR3 sequence is 15 residues long. Here the CDR3 DNA reads TGTGCCAGCAGCCTGGAAAGCGACGTGAACACTGAAGCTTTCTTT. Translation gives CASSLESDVNTEAFF.

The CDR3 reads CASSPYRTPREETEAFF. The CDR3 region has the DNA TGTGCCAGCTCACCTTATCGAACCCCCAGGGAGGAGACTGAAGCTTTCTTT. V and J are TRBV18 and TRBJ1-1; TRBD1 is a possible D gene (5 bases). The CDR3 has 17 amino acids. The V gene lost 3 bases and the J gene lost 5 bases, with 22 bases spanning the gap. Germline assignment: CDR1 KGHSH and CDR2 LQKENI.

The gene calls are TRBV5-4 and TRBJ1-2, with D perhaps TRBD1 (5 bases). Per germline, CDR1 SGHNT and CDR2 YYREEE (reference sequence). The ends were cut back, 0 bases at V and 4 bases at J, with 10 bases in the middle. CDR3 length: 14 amino acids. Here the CDR3 DNA reads TGTGCCAGCAGCTTGGATGGGGGGTCCTATGGCTACACCTTC. Protein sequence: CASSLDGGSYGYTF. Filled out from reference TRBV5-4 and TRBJ1-2, the complete variable domain reads ETGVTQSPTHLIKTRGQQVTLRCSSQSGHNTVSWYQQALGQGPQFIFQYYREEENGRGNFPPRFSGLQFPNYSSELNVNALELDDSALYLCASSLDGGSYGYTFGSGTRLTVV.

The chain carries TRBV11-2 and TRBJ2-1; D tentatively reads TRBD1 or TRBD2 (6 bases each). Between the trimmed V and J ends, which lost 3 bases and 7 bases, there was a span of 19 bases. The CDR3 loop spans 16 amino acids. The V gene's germline CDR1 is SGHAT and CDR2 FQNNGV. CDR3 in DNA: TGTGCCAGCAGCTTTCTCAGGGTCGGAGGGGGGAATGAGCAGTTCTTC. Its translation: CASSFLRVGGGNEQFF. The entire variable domain, with the rest obtained from reference TRBV11-2 and TRBJ2-1, is as follows: EAGVAQSPRYKIIEKRQSVAFWCNPISGHATLYWYQQILGQGPKLLIQFQNNGVVDDSQLPKDRFSAERLKGVDSTLKIQPAKLEDSAVYLCASSFLRVGGGNEQFFGPGTRLTVL.

The chain is built from TRBV6-7 and TRBJ2-1; D uncertain. TRBV6-7 falls under the ORF class, with uncertain function. The CDR3 is made up of 15 amino acids. V dropped 11 bases and J dropped 0 bases, with 17 bases sitting between them. The CDR3 spells CASYPEDHSYNEQFF. CDR3 DNA sequence: TGTGCCTCCTACCCTGAGGACCACTCCTACAATGAGCAGTTCTTC.

The chain uses TRBV28 and TRBJ2-3, with D possibly being TRBD1 (5 bases). The CDR3 sequence is 12 residues long. CDR1 and CDR2 (germline): MDHEN, SYDVKM. V was pared by 7 bases and J by 2 bases, with 7 bases between. As DNA, the CDR3 is TGTGCCAGCAAGACAGACACAGATACGCAGTATTTT. Its protein is CASKTDTDTQYF.

Only one count was recorded for this clone. The chain employs TRBV19 and TRBJ2-7; tentative D call: TRBD1 (5 bases). The CDR3 has 15 amino acids. V lost 4 bases, J lost 4 bases, and 17 bases lay in between. Germline assignment: CDR1 LNHDA and CDR2 SQIVND (reference sequence). DNA for the CDR3: TGTGCCAGTAGTACCGGACACCCCCGGGCATACGAGCAGTACTTC. Protein: CASSTGHPRAYEQYF.

This chain joins TRBV7-9 and TRBJ2-7; D may be TRBD1 or TRBD2 (5 bases each). Germline-derived CDR1 and CDR2 are SEHNR and FQNEAQ (reference sequence). Trimming left V 4 bases short and J 7 bases short, with 23 bases between. This CDR3 is built from 16 residues. CDR3 DNA: TGTGCCAGCAGCTCCACCCGGGACCCATTGCCGGGGGAGCAGTACTTC. It encodes CASSSTRDPLPGEQYF.

V gene TRBV7-3 combines with J gene TRBJ1-2; the D gene is possibly TRBD1 (6 bases). The CDR3 is made up of 14 amino acids. The V gene lost 0 bases and the J gene lost 8 bases, with 13 bases spanning the gap. Germline-derived CDR1 and CDR2 are SGHTA and FQGTGA. CDR3 residues: CASSLTRDRSGYTF. CDR3 DNA: TGTGCCAGCAGCTTAACCCGTGACAGGTCGGGCTACACCTTC.

The chain combines TRBV28 with TRBJ1-4; 8 bases are shared with TRBD1. Germline V lookup: CDR1 MDHEN, CDR2 SYDVKM. The CDR3 runs 14 residues. The trim removed 6 bases at V and 5 bases at J, leaving 5 bases unmatched. CDR3 bases: TGTGCCAGCAGGTCGGGACAGGCGAATGAAAAACTGTTTTTT. Translation: CASRSGQANEKLFF.

The chain combines TRBV9 with TRBJ2-5; 10 bases fit TRBD2. There are 16 residues in the CDR3. Trimming cost V 2 bases and J 5 bases; bases outside gene matches: 9. CDR1 and CDR2 from the germline V gene are SGDLS and YYNGEE. This CDR3 is CASSVASGSSLETQYF. The DNA for the CDR3 is TGTGCCAGCAGCGTGGCTAGCGGGAGTAGTCTTGAGACCCAGTACTTC.

The genes are TRBV4-1 and TRBJ1-5, with D perhaps matching TRBD1 (5 bases). CDR3 length equals 13 residues. The V gene's germline CDR1 is MGHRA and CDR2 YSYEKL. V dropped 4 bases and J dropped 5 bases, with 9 bases sitting between them. CDR3 bases: TGCGCCAGCAGCCTGACAGATTATCAGCCCCAGCATTTT. Amino acid sequence: CASSLTDYQPQHF.

The chain combines TRBV9 with TRBJ2-5; D uncertain. The CDR3 totals 13 residues. With 0 bases removed from V and 5 bases from J, the gap between germline ends came to 8 bases. CDR1 and CDR2 from the germline V gene are SGDLS and YYNGEE. CDR3 residues: CASSVGPLETQYF. The CDR3 DNA is TGTGCCAGCAGCGTAGGTCCGTTGGAGACCCAGTACTTC.

Turning to this clone: Its ends do not fully match the called genes, so a read error is possible. The CDR3 protein is CASSGGGAFIF. CDR3 in DNA: TGTGCCAGCAGCGGGGGCGGGGCCTTTATCTTC. This chain joins TRBV2 and TRBJ2-1; the D call may be TRBD1 or TRBD2 (6 bases each). The CDR3 runs 11 residues. CDR1 is SNHLY, CDR2 FYNNEI, per germline.

The chain couples TRBV5-1 to TRBJ2-7; 8 bases map to TRBD2. There are 16 residues in the CDR3. Trimming took 0 bases from V and 2 from J; bases not matched to a gene: 7. The germline gives CDR1 SGHRS, CDR2 YFSETQ. This CDR3 reads CASSLAGGRPTYEQYF. The CDR3 coding sequence is TGCGCCAGCAGCTTGGCCGGCGGGAGGCCCACCTACGAGCAGTACTTC.

The chain combines TRBV15 with TRBJ2-1, with 9 bases aligning to TRBD2. Per germline, CDR1 LNHNV and CDR2 YYDKDF (reference sequence). This CDR3 is built from 18 residues. The trim removed 5 bases at V and 9 bases at J, leaving 20 bases unmatched. For the CDR3, the DNA is TGTGCCACCAGCCCTTTTAACCGGGCTAGCGGGATTAGGAGTGAGCAGTTCTTC. Amino acid sequence: CATSPFNRASGIRSEQFF.

V is TRBV4-1 and J is TRBJ2-3; 7 bases map to TRBD1. Trimming cost V 0 bases and J 0 bases; bases outside gene matches: 3. This CDR3 is 16 amino acids long. In germline, CDR1 is MGHRA, CDR2 YSYEKL. CDR3 nucleotides: TGCGCCAGCAGCCAAGAGACAGGGTTGAGCACAGATACGCAGTATTTT. Translation: CASSQETGLSTDTQYF.

V is TRBV5-1 and J is TRBJ2-5; D possibly corresponds to TRBD1 (5 bases). V was trimmed by 4 bases and J by 3 bases, leaving 19 bases between them. From germline, CDR1 is SGHRS and CDR2 YFSETQ. The CDR3 covers 16 residues. The CDR3 nucleotides read TGCGCCAGCAGCACCCCGCCTAGAGTAGGGGAAGAGACCCAGTACTTC. Translating it yields CASSTPPRVGEETQYF.

V usage is TRBV27 and J usage is TRBJ1-2; D unresolved. From germline, CDR1 is MNHEY and CDR2 SMNVEV (reference sequence). The CDR3 is 14 amino acids. Trimming shortened V by 5 bases and J by 0 bases, and 10 bases separated the two germline ends. The CDR3 loop is CASSPEESNYGYTF. The DNA for the CDR3 is TGTGCCAGCAGTCCCGAGGAATCTAACTATGGCTACACCTTC.

The chain uses TRBV28 and TRBJ2-5; D perhaps matches TRBD2 (6 bases). The ends were cut back, 5 bases at V and 3 bases at J, with 19 bases in the middle. The CDR3 consists of 16 residues. CDR1 is MDHEN and CDR2 is SYDVKM in the germline V gene. DNA for the CDR3: TGTGCCAGCAGTCTCCCCCGGGGAGGTTCGAAAGAGACCCAGTACTTC. Translation gives CASSLPRGGSKETQYF.

The chain joins TRBV11-2 to TRBJ2-1; 10 bases match TRBD2. Germline V gene lookup returns CDR1 SGHAT and CDR2 FQNNGV. Trimming took 5 bases from V and 10 from J; bases not matched to a gene: 5. This CDR3 spans 13 amino acids. The DNA of the CDR3 is TGTGCCAGCAGCAGGGGGACTAGCGAGGAGCAGTTCTTC. Residues: CASSRGTSEEQFF.

The chain recombines TRBV5-6 with TRBJ1-2; 9 bases are shared with TRBD1. After removal of 6 bases from V and 7 bases from J, the junction contained 10 bases not matched to a gene. The CDR3 has 14 amino acids. CDR1 is SGHDT, CDR2 YYEEEE, per germline. Written as DNA, the CDR3 is TGTGCCAGCACCGTAGGGGACAGGGATACTGGCTACACCTTC. Amino acids: CASTVGDRDTGYTF.

The rearrangement uses TRBV28 and TRBJ2-3; D possibly uses TRBD1 or TRBD2 (5 bases each). CDR3 size: 15 residues. CDR1 MDHEN and CDR2 SYDVKM come from the germline V gene. V lost 7 bases and J 0 bases, leaving 14 bases between the germline ends. The CDR3 loop reads CASTFGGTSTDTQYF. The CDR3 DNA follows: TGTGCCAGCACATTTGGGGGAACCAGCACAGATACGCAGTATTTT.